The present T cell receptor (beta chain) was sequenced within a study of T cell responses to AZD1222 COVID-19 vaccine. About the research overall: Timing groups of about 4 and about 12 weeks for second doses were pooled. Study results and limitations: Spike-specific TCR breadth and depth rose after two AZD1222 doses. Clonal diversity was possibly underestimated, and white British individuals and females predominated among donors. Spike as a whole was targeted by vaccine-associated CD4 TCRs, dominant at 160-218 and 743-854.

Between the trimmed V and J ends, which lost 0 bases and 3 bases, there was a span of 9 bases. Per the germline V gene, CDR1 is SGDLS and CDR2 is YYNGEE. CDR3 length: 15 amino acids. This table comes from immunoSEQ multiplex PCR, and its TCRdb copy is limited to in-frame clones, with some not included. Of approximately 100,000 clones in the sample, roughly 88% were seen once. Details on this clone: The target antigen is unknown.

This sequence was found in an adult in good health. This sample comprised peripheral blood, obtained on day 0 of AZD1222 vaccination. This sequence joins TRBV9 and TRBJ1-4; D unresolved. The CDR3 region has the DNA TGTGCCAGCAGCGTAGTAGGCGGCTCTAATGAAAAACTGTTTTTT. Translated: CASSVVGGSNEKLFF.